This entry lists 22 T cell receptor beta chains sequenced from one sample in a study of blood T cell repertoires in COVID-19. Clones were sequenced by immunoSEQ multiplex PCR, and TCRdb holds only the in-frame ones, with some missing. The table includes about 160,000 clones, approximately 90% detected once. Sequenced input: peripheral blood. Receptor source: a woman aged 55-75 years who had recovered from COVID-19.

The CDR3 DNA sequence: TGCGCCAGCAGCCCGGGAAGGGCGAACACTGAAGCTTTCTTT. Its protein product is CASSPGRANTEAFF. This chain uses TRBV5-1 with TRBJ1-1; D is undetermined. The CDR3 consists of 14 residues. Trimming removed 4 bases from V and 1 base from J, with 11 bases in between. Germline V gene lookup returns CDR1 SGHRS and CDR2 YFSETQ.

This clone was recorded a few times. CDR3 loop: CASSSVRGNTDTQYF. CDR3 sequence (DNA): TGTGCCAGCAGCTCTGTAAGGGGAAACACAGATACGCAGTATTTT. The rearrangement joins TRBV7-9 to TRBJ2-3; D may be TRBD1 (5 bases). There are 15 residues in the CDR3. Germline V gene lookup returns CDR1 SEHNR and CDR2 FQNEAQ (reference sequence). V dropped 4 bases and J dropped 2 bases, with 13 bases sitting between them.

The CDR3 nucleotides read TGTGCCAGCAGCGTAGCTGCGGGGGGGCCCGGGGAGCTGTTTTTT. Translated, it gives CASSVAAGGPGELFF. The J gene is TRBJ2-2, the V gene TRBV9, with TRBD2 matching 9 bases. The CDR3 extends over 15 amino acids. Per germline, CDR1 SGDLS and CDR2 YYNGEE. V dropped 0 bases and J dropped 6; count of bases not matched to a gene: 3.

This clone was detected only a few times. The chain combines TRBV6-5 with TRBJ1-2; 7 positions match TRBD1. This CDR3 has 15 residues. CDR1 and CDR2 (germline): MNHEY, SVGAGI. The V gene end was trimmed by 6 bases and the J gene end by 7 bases; junction bases not matched to a gene: 14. The CDR3 protein is CASRTNQGVRGGYTF. DNA of the CDR3: TGTGCCAGCAGAACCAATCAGGGGGTCCGGGGTGGCTACACCTTC.

Here the CDR3 reads CASSPMNTEAFF. DNA of the CDR3: TGTGCCAGCAGCCCCATGAACACTGAAGCTTTCTTT. The gene calls are TRBV3-1 (or the pseudogene TRBV3-2) and TRBJ1-1; D is uncertain. Germline CDR1 reads LGHDT; CDR2 reads YNNKEL (reference sequence). The CDR3 extends over 12 amino acids. Trimming took 4 bases from V and 0 from J, leaving 3 bases between them.

V gene TRBV5-1 combines with J gene TRBJ2-3, with unresolved D. In germline, CDR1 is SGHRS, CDR2 YFSETQ. V was trimmed by 2 bases and J by 0 bases, leaving 7 bases between them. The CDR3 covers 14 residues. CDR3 sequence reads: CASSLSSSTDTQYF. DNA of the CDR3: TGCGCCAGCAGCTTAAGTAGCAGCACAGATACGCAGTATTTT.

The chain recombines TRBV5-4 with TRBJ1-4; 10 bases are a match to TRBD1. The CDR3 runs to 16 residues. Germline loops: CDR1 SGHNT, CDR2 YYREEE (reference sequence). Trimming at V came to 4 bases and at J to 8 bases, leaving 11 bases not matched to a gene. The CDR3 sequence: CASSLKTGTGAEKLFF. DNA of the CDR3: TGTGCCAGCAGCCTGAAGACCGGGACAGGGGCCGAAAAACTGTTTTTT.

The rearrangement uses TRBV3-1 (or the pseudogene TRBV3-2) and TRBJ2-1; no reliable D call. This CDR3 has 17 residues. Germline CDR1 reads LGHDT; CDR2 reads YNNKEL (reference sequence). Trimming shortened V by 1 base and J by 1 base, and 14 bases separated the two germline ends. CDR3 protein: CASSQALHRVSYNEQFF. CDR3 DNA: TGTGCCAGCAGCCAAGCCCTACACCGGGTGTCCTACAATGAGCAGTTCTTC.

This chain links TRBV18 with TRBJ2-2; 7 nucleotides match TRBD1. CDR1 and CDR2 from the germline V gene are KGHSH and LQKENI. Trimming took 0 bases from V and 1 from J; bases not matched to a gene: 5. The CDR3 runs 17 residues. The CDR3 here is CASSPPGQLQNTGELFF. CDR3 in DNA: TGTGCCAGCTCACCACCGGGACAGCTTCAGAACACCGGGGAGCTGTTTTTT.

The chain combines TRBV19 with TRBJ2-1; a weak D match, TRBD1 (6 bases). The CDR3 covers 13 residues. V lost 5 bases to trimming and J lost 9 bases, with 14 bases between them. The germline gives CDR1 LNHDA, CDR2 SQIVND (reference sequence). The CDR3 coding sequence is TGTGCCAGTAGTCCCCAGGGGCGGGTTGAGCAGTTCTTC. It specifies CASSPQGRVEQFF.

The chain is built from TRBV4-2 and TRBJ1-1; TRBD1 matches 7 bases. The germline CDR1 and CDR2 sequences are LGHNA and YNFKEQ. This CDR3 spans 16 amino acids. With V trimmed by 1 base and J by 3 bases, 8 bases remained unmatched. In nucleotides, the CDR3 is TGTGCCAGCAGCCAAGTAAACACAGGGGTGGACACTGAAGCTTTCTTT. Its protein is CASSQVNTGVDTEAFF.

This clone came up once. This rearrangement joins TRBV6-5 to TRBJ1-1; 10 positions match TRBD1. Germline loops: CDR1 MNHEY, CDR2 SVGAGI. The CDR3 is 13 amino acids. V lost 7 bases and J lost 5; bases outside the gene matches: 4. The CDR3 region is CASTRTGGTEAFF. CDR3 nucleotide sequence: TGTGCCAGCACCAGGACAGGGGGAACTGAAGCTTTCTTT.

This chain joins TRBV28 and TRBJ2-7; TRBD1 matches at 7 bases. Germline lookup yields CDR1 MDHEN and CDR2 SYDVKM. Trimming cost V 6 bases and J 6 bases; bases outside gene matches: 5. The CDR3 runs 12 residues. The CDR3 here is CASSRDRVEQYF. In nucleotides, the CDR3 is TGTGCCAGCAGCCGAGACAGGGTCGAGCAGTACTTC.

The chain carries TRBV7-9 and TRBJ1-1; perhaps TRBD1 as D (5 bases). Germline V gives CDR1 SEHNR, CDR2 FQNEAQ (reference sequence). The CDR3 is 14 amino acids. V was trimmed by 1 base and J by 1 base, leaving 7 bases between them. The CDR3 bases are TGTGCCAGCAGCTTAGACAGGACGAACACTGAAGCTTTCTTT. Translated, it gives CASSLDRTNTEAFF.

The chain joins TRBV10-1 to TRBJ2-1; 11 bases line up with TRBD2. V was clipped by 7 bases and J by 7 bases; unmatched bases: 9. This CDR3 is 15 amino acids long. Looked up from germline, CDR1 is WNHNN and CDR2 is SYGVQD (reference sequence). The CDR3 loop reads CASTSGGPAKNEQFF. The CDR3 DNA sequence: TGCGCCAGCACTAGCGGGGGGCCCGCGAAGAATGAGCAGTTCTTC.

The V call is TRBV28, the J call TRBJ2-1; 10 bases map to TRBD2. Germline V gene data show CDR1 as MDHEN and CDR2 as SYDVKM. Trimming cost V 8 bases and J 6 bases; bases outside gene matches: 10. CDR3 length: 15 residues. The CDR3 loop reads CASCRRAGGLNEQFF. The CDR3 DNA reads TGTGCCAGCTGCCGGAGAGCGGGGGGGCTCAATGAGCAGTTCTTC.

This clone showed up just once. The chain combines TRBV10-3 with TRBJ1-6, with TRBD1 matching over 8 bases. CDR3 length equals 15 residues. The V segment lost 6 bases and the J segment 6 bases; nucleotides outside the gene matches: 7. Per germline, CDR1 ENHRY and CDR2 SYGVKD. The CDR3 coding sequence is TGTGCCATCAGATTAGGACAGGGAGGTAATTCACCCCTCCACTTT. Its protein product is CAIRLGQGGNSPLHF.

The CDR3 bases are TGTGCCAGCAGTTCGGAAGCGGGGGGGCCAGGCTACAATGAGCAGTTCTTC. Protein: CASSSEAGGPGYNEQFF. This chain connects TRBV27 to TRBJ2-1; 10 bases match TRBD2. There are 17 residues in the CDR3. Germline CDR1 and CDR2: MNHEY and SMNVEV (reference sequence). J gave up 3 bases and V 4 bases, and 9 bases lay outside the gene matches.

The chain has TRBV30 and TRBJ1-5; possible D gene TRBD1, 6 bases. Germline-derived CDR1 and CDR2 are GTSNPN and SVGIG (reference sequence). The germline V and J ends were trimmed by 3 bases and 7 bases, with 16 bases remaining between them. The CDR3 runs 14 residues. The CDR3 loop reads CAWSHPGGQQPQHF. The CDR3 region has the DNA TGTGCCTGGAGCCACCCGGGGGGGCAACAGCCCCAGCATTTT.

The V gene is TRBV5-1, the J gene TRBJ1-3; TRBD1 agrees at 7 bases. Germline V gene sequence: CDR1 SGHRS, CDR2 YFSETQ. The CDR3 runs to 15 residues. Trimming took 7 bases from V and 0 from J; bases not matched to a gene: 7. The CDR3 loop is CASQTGTSSGNTIYF. The CDR3 nucleotides read TGCGCCAGCCAGACAGGGACCTCCTCTGGAAACACCATATATTTT.

V and J are TRBV7-2 and TRBJ2-3, with 11 positions matching TRBD2. CDR1 is SGHTA, CDR2 FQGNSA, per germline. The V and J ends lost 0 bases and 2 bases, in that order; junction bases with no gene match: 1. This CDR3 contains 16 residues. CDR3 sequence reads: CASSLASGGATDTQYF. In DNA form, the CDR3 reads TGTGCCAGCAGCTTAGCTAGCGGGGGGGCCACAGATACGCAGTATTTT. The full variable domain, with the rest looked up from reference TRBV7-2 and TRBJ2-3, is GAGVSQSPSNKVTEKGKDVELRCDPISGHTALYWYRQSLGQGLEFLIYFQGNSAPDKSGLPSDRFSAERTGGSVSTLTIQRTQQEDSAVYLCASSLASGGATDTQYFGPGTRLTVL.

The genes are TRBV11-1 and TRBJ2-1, with D perhaps matching TRBD2 (7 bases). CDR1 and CDR2 from the germline V gene are SGHAT and FQDESV (reference sequence). Trimming took off 1 base at V and 9 bases at J, with 13 bases between the two ends. This CDR3 contains 14 residues. The DNA of the CDR3 is TGTGCCAGCAGCTTAGTAGGGGGGGCTTCTGAGCAGTTCTTC. Its translation is CASSLVGGASEQFF.